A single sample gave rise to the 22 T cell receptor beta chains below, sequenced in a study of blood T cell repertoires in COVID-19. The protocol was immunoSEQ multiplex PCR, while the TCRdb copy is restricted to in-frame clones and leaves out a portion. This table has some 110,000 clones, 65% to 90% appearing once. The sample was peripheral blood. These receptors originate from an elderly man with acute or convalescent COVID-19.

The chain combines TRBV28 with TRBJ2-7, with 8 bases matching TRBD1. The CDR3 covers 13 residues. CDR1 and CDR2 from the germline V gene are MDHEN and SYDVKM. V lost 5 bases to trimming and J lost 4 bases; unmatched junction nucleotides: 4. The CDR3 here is CASSRQGFYEQYF. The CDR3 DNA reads TGTGCCAGCAGTCGACAGGGGTTTTACGAGCAGTACTTC.

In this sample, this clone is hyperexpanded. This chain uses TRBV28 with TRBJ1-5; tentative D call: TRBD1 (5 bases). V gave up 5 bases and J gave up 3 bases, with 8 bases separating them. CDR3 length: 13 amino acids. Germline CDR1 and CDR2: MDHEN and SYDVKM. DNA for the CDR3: TGTGCCAGCAGTCAGGGCCTCAATCAGCCCCAGCATTTT. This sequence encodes CASSQGLNQPQHF.

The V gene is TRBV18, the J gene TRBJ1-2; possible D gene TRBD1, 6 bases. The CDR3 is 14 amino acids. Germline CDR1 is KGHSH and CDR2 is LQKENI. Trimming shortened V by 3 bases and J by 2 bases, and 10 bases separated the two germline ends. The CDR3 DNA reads TGTGCCAGCTCACCTTTGGACAGCAACTATGGCTACACCTTC. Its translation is CASSPLDSNYGYTF.

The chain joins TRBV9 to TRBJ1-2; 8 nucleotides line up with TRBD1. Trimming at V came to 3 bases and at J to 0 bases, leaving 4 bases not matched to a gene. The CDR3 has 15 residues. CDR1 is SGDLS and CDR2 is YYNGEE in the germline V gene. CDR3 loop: CASSARDRTNYGYTF. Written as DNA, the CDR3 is TGTGCCAGCAGCGCCAGGGACAGGACTAACTATGGCTACACCTTC.

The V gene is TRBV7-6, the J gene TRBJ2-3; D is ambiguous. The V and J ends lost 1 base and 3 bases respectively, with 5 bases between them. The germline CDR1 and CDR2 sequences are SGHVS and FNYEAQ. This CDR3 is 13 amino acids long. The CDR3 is CASSLVQTDTQYF. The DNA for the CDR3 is TGTGCCAGCAGCTTAGTTCAGACAGATACGCAGTATTTT.

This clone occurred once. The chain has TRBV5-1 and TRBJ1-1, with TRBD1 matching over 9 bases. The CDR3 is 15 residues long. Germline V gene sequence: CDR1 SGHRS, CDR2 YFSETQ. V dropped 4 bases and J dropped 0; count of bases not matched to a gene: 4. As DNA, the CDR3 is TGCGCCAGCAGCGTGGGGACAGGGATGAACACTGAAGCTTTCTTT. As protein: CASSVGTGMNTEAFF. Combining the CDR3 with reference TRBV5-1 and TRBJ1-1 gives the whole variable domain KAGVTQTPRYLIKTRGQQVTLSCSPISGHRSVSWYQQTPGQGLQFLFEYFSETQRNKGNFPGRFSGRQFSNSRSEMNVSTLELGDSALYLCASSVGTGMNTEAFFGQGTRLTVV.

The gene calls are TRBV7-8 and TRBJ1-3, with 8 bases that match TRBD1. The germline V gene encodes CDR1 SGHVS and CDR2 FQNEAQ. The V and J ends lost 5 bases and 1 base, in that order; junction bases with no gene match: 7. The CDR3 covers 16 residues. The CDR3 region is CASSTPTGGSGNTIYF. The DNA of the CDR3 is TGTGCCAGCAGCACACCCACAGGGGGATCTGGAAACACCATATATTTT.

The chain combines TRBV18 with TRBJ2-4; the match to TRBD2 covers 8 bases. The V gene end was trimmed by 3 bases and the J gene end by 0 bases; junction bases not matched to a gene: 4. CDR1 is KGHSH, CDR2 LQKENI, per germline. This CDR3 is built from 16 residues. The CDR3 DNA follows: TGTGCCAGCTCACCCGGGCTAGCGGGAGCCAAAAACATTCAGTACTTC. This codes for CASSPGLAGAKNIQYF.

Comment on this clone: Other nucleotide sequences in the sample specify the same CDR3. The CDR3 protein is CASSLQGATEAFF. The CDR3 nucleotides are TGTGCCAGCAGCCTACAGGGGGCGACTGAAGCTTTCTTT. The chain couples TRBV7-2 to TRBJ1-1; 9 nucleotides match TRBD1. J gave up 5 bases and V 5 bases, and 3 bases lay outside the gene matches. Germline loops: CDR1 SGHTA, CDR2 FQGNSA. The CDR3 totals 13 residues.

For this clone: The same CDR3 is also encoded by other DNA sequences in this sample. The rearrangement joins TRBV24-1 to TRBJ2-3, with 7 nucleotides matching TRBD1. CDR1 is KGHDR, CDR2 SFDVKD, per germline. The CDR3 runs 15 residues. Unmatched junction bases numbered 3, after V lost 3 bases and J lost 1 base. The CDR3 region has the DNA TGTGCCACCAGTGATCCCGGGACAGGCACAGATACGCAGTATTTT. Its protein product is CATSDPGTGTDTQYF.

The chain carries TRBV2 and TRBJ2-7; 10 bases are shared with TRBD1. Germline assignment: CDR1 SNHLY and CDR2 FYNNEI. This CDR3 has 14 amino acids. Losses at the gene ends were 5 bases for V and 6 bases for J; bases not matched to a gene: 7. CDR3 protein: CASSRDRGGGEQYF. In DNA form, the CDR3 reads TGTGCCAGCAGTCGGGACAGGGGTGGTGGCGAGCAGTACTTC.

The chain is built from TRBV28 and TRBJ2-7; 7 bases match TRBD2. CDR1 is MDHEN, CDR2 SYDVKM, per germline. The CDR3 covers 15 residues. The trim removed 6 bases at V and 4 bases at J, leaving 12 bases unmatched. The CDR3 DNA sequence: TGTGCCAGCAGCCTGGACACCCTGGGGGGGTACGAGCAGTACTTC. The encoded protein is CASSLDTLGGYEQYF. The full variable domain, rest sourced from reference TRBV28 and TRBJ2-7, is DVKVTQSSRYLVKRTGEKVFLECVQDMDHENMFWYRQDPGLGLRLIYFSYDVKMKEKGDIPEGYSVSREKKERFSLILESASTNQTSMYLCASSLDTLGGYEQYFGPGTRLTVT.

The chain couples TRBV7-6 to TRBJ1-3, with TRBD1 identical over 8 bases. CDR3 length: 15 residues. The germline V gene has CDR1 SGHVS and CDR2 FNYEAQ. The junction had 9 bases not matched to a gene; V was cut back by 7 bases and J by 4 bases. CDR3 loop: CASKPQGVGGNTIYF. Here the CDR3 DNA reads TGTGCCAGCAAGCCACAGGGGGTTGGGGGAAACACCATATATTTT.

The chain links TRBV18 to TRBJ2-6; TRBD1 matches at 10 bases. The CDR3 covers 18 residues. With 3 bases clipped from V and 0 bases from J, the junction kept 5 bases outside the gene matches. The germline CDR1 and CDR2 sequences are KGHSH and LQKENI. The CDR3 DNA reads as TGTGCCAGCTCACCCAGGGACAGGGGTGTCTCTGGGGCCAACGTCCTGACTTTC. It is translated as CASSPRDRGVSGANVLTF.

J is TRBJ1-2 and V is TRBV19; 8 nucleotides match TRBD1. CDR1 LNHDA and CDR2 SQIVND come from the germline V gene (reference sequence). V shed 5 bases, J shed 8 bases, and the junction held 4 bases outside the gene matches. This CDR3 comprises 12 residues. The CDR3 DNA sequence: TGTGCCAGTAGTGACAGGGGTTACGGCTACACCTTC. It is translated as CASSDRGYGYTF.

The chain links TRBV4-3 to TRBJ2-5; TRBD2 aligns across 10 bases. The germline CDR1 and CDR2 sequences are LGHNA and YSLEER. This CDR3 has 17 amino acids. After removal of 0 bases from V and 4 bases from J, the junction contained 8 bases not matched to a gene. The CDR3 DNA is TGCGCCAGCAGCCAAGATATCGGAGCGGGAGGGGGAGAGACCCAGTACTTC. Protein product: CASSQDIGAGGGETQYF.

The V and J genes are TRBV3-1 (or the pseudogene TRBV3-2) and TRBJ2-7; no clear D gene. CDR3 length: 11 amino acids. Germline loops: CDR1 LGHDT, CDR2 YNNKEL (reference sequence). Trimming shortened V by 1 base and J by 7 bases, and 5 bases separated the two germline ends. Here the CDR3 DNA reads TGTGCCAGCAGCCAAGTGTCGGAGCAGTACTTC. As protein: CASSQVSEQYF.

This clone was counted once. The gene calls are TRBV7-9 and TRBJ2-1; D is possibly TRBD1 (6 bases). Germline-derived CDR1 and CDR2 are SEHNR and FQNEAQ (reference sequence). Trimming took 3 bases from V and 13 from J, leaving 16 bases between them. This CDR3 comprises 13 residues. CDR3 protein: CASSLAGTRIQFF. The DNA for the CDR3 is TGTGCCAGCAGCTTGGCCGGGACACGGATACAGTTCTTC.

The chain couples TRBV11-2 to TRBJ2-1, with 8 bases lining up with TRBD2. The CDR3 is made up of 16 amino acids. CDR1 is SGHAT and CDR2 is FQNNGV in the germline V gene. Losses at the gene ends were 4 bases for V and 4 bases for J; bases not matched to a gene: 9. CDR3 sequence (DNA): TGTGCCAGCAGCTCATTAGCGGGATTGGTATACAATGAGCAGTTCTTC. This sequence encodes CASSSLAGLVYNEQFF. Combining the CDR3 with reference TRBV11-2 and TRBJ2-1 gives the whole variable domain EAGVAQSPRYKIIEKRQSVAFWCNPISGHATLYWYQQILGQGPKLLIQFQNNGVVDDSQLPKDRFSAERLKGVDSTLKIQPAKLEDSAVYLCASSSLAGLVYNEQFFGPGTRLTVL.

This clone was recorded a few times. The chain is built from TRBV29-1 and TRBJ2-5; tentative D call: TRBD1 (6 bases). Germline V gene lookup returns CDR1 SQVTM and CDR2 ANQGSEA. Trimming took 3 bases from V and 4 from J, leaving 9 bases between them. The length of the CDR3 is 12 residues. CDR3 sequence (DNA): TGCAGCGTTGAGTCCAGGGGAGAGACCCAGTACTTC. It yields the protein CSVESRGETQYF.

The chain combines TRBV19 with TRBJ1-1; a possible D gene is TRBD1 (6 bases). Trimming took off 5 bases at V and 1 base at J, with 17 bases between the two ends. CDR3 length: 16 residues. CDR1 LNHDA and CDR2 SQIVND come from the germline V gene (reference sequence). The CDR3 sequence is CASSQRQARRNTEAFF. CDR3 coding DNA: TGTGCCAGTAGTCAAAGACAGGCCAGGCGGAACACTGAAGCTTTCTTT.

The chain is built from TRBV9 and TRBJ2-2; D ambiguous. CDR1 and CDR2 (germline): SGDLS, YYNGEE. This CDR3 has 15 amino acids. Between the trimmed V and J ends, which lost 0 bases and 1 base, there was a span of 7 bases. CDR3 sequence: CASSVAGVNTGELFF. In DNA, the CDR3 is TGTGCCAGCAGCGTAGCTGGAGTGAACACCGGGGAGCTGTTTTTT.